The 27 T cell receptor beta chains in this list originate from one sample, sequenced in a study of shared clonotypes between healthy human individuals. Using immunoSEQ multiplex PCR, the repertoire was profiled, and TCRdb retains in-frame clones only, with some absent. There are 1,500,000 or so clones in the sample; roughly 97% occur only once, and approximately 1.1% lies in the top ten. Sequenced material: naive CD4+ T cells sorted from blood. As for subset: CD45RA+ positively selected. All receptors come from a man aged 25 to 40 in good health.

Concerning this clone itself: The sample contains more than one DNA sequence encoding this CDR3. The chain joins TRBV2 to TRBJ2-7, with 9 bases that match TRBD2. Germline CDR1 is SNHLY and CDR2 is FYNNEI. This CDR3 region has 12 residues. J lost 0 bases, V lost 9 bases, and 0 bases had no gene match. The CDR3: CASSGSSYEQYF. CDR3 DNA: TGTGCCAGTAGCGGGAGCTCCTACGAGCAGTACTTC.

The rearrangement uses TRBV5-1 and TRBJ2-7, with D tentatively TRBD1 (6 bases). Trimming left V 4 bases short and J 0 bases short, with 14 bases between. Germline V gene lookup returns CDR1 SGHRS and CDR2 YFSETQ. The CDR3 consists of 15 residues. CDR3 DNA sequence: TGCGCCAGCAGCAAAATGACAGGAATCTCCTACGAGCAGTACTTC. It specifies CASSKMTGISYEQYF.

The V call is TRBV2, the J call TRBJ2-2; D is unclear. Between the trimmed V and J ends, which lost 3 bases and 0 bases, there was a span of 8 bases. Germline V CDR1 and CDR2: SNHLY, FYNNEI. There are 15 residues in the CDR3. The CDR3 DNA reads as TGTGCCAGCAGTGAGTCACTTCCGAACACCGGGGAGCTGTTTTTT. Encoded protein: CASSESLPNTGELFF. Complete variable domain (other parts from reference TRBV2 and TRBJ2-2): EPEVTQTPSHQVTQMGQEVILRCVPISNHLYFYWYRQILGQKVEFLVSFYNNEISEKSEIFDDQFSVERPDGSNFTLKIRSTKLEDSAMYFCASSESLPNTGELFFGEGSRLTVL.

V is TRBV15 and J is TRBJ2-2, with TRBD2 identical over 7 bases. The CDR3 sequence is 15 residues long. Trimming removed 5 bases from V and 5 bases from J; junction bases left unmatched: 8. The V gene's germline CDR1 is LNHNV and CDR2 YYDKDF (reference sequence). CDR3 residues: CATSYGGSLTGELFF. The CDR3 coding sequence is TGTGCCACCAGCTATGGCGGGAGTCTAACCGGGGAGCTGTTTTTT.

The CDR3: CASSLYRRDRELFF. Written as DNA, the CDR3 is TGCGCCAGCAGCTTGTACAGGAGAGACAGGGAGCTGTTTTTT. The chain couples TRBV5-1 to TRBJ2-2, with a weak D call TRBD1 (5 bases). The CDR3 is 14 amino acids. Germline CDR1 SGHRS, CDR2 YFSETQ. Trimming removed 1 base from V and 9 bases from J, with 13 bases in between.

This clone was observed a single time. This rearrangement joins TRBV7-9 to TRBJ1-2; no firm D call. Germline V gene sequence: CDR1 SEHNR, CDR2 FQNEAQ (reference sequence). The CDR3 totals 13 residues. V was trimmed by 7 bases and J by 4 bases, leaving 13 bases between them. DNA for the CDR3: TGTGCCAGCAATCCAGAGACTACCTATGGCTACACCTTC. Its translation is CASNPETTYGYTF.

This chain links TRBV10-3 with TRBJ1-5; D remains unclear. CDR3 length: 20 amino acids. Germline CDR1 is ENHRY and CDR2 is SYGVKD. Trimming pared 1 base from V and 0 bases from J, leaving 22 bases between. The CDR3 spells CAISELLQVSALYSNQPQHF. CDR3 DNA: TGTGCCATCAGTGAGTTGCTCCAGGTCTCGGCTTTGTATAGCAATCAGCCCCAGCATTTT.

The rearrangement links TRBV11-1 to TRBJ1-1; 8 bases are a match to TRBD1. The germline gives CDR1 SGHAT, CDR2 FQDESV (reference sequence). Trimming cost V 4 bases and J 6 bases; bases outside gene matches: 1. The CDR3 is 12 amino acids. CDR3 residues: CASSSQGAEAFF. CDR3 in DNA: TGTGCCAGCAGCTCACAGGGGGCTGAAGCTTTCTTT.

This clone was recorded only once. The genes are TRBV30 and TRBJ1-2; D ambiguous. V was trimmed by 0 bases and J by 1 base, leaving 3 bases between them. The germline CDR1 and CDR2 sequences are GTSNPN and SVGIG (reference sequence). The CDR3 has 12 residues. CDR3 amino acids: CAWSVHNYGYTF. CDR3 DNA sequence: TGTGCCTGGAGTGTACATAACTATGGCTACACCTTC.

This chain connects TRBV6-5 to TRBJ2-7; 8 bases agree with TRBD1. Germline CDR1 reads MNHEY; CDR2 reads SVGAGI. V shed 2 bases, J shed 7 bases, and the junction held 10 bases outside the gene matches. The CDR3 loop spans 15 amino acids. DNA for the CDR3: TGTGCCAGCAGTTACAGGCGGCAGGGGGCTAGTGAGCAGTACTTC. Protein product: CASSYRRQGASEQYF.

The chain combines TRBV18 with TRBJ1-4; 12 nucleotides align to TRBD1. The CDR3 length is 14 residues. J gave up 13 bases and V 0 bases, and 3 bases lay outside the gene matches. The V gene's germline CDR1 is KGHSH and CDR2 LQKENI. The DNA of the CDR3 is TGTGCCAGCTCACCACCGGGACAGGGGGCGCGACTGTTTTTT. Translating it yields CASSPPGQGARLFF.

About this clone: The junction departs from germline at one end; a sequencing error may be responsible. Other DNA sequences of this sample code for an identical CDR3. The rearrangement joins TRBV11-2 to TRBJ1-1, with D unclear. Germline CDR1 is SGHAT and CDR2 is FQNNGV. The CDR3 is 13 residues long. CDR3 protein: CASSPQRNTEAFF. CDR3 nucleotides: TGCGCCAGCAGCCCCCAACGGAACACTGAAGCTTTCTTT. The whole variable domain, filled in from reference TRBV11-2 and TRBJ1-1, reads EAGVAQSPRYKIIEKRQSVAFWCNPISGHATLYWYQQILGQGPKLLIQFQNNGVVDDSQLPKDRFSAERLKGVDSTLKIQPAKLEDSAVYLCASSPQRNTEAFFGQGTRLTVV.

The J gene is TRBJ1-4, the V gene TRBV5-8; 7 positions match TRBD1. J lost 3 bases, V lost 4 bases, and 6 bases had no gene match. CDR1 and CDR2 from the germline V gene are SGHTS and YDEGEE. CDR3 length: 15 residues. CDR3 coding DNA: TGTGCCAGCAGCGTATTCAGGGGGGCTAATGAAAAACTGTTTTTT. Amino acids: CASSVFRGANEKLFF.

The rearrangement uses TRBV5-1 and TRBJ2-2; D is unresolved. CDR1 SGHRS and CDR2 YFSETQ come from the germline V gene. V lost 3 bases to trimming and J lost 5 bases, with 11 bases between them. The CDR3 sequence is 14 residues long. The CDR3 is CASSSRTDTGELFF. Here the CDR3 DNA reads TGCGCCAGCAGCTCCCGGACCGATACCGGGGAGCTGTTTTTT.

Concerning this clone: Different DNA sequences within this sample yield the same CDR3. The chain joins TRBV7-8 to TRBJ2-1; D is unclear. Deletions cut 1 base from V and 0 bases from J, with 4 bases between. The germline CDR1 and CDR2 sequences are SGHVS and FQNEAQ. The CDR3 is 14 residues long. The CDR3 region is CASSLGRSYNEQFF. In DNA form, the CDR3 reads TGTGCCAGCAGCTTAGGTCGCTCCTACAATGAGCAGTTCTTC.

This clone was seen only once. The chain joins TRBV11-2 to TRBJ2-2; 7 bases are shared with TRBD2. Germline CDR1 is SGHAT and CDR2 is FQNNGV. CDR3 length: 16 residues. Trimming took 1 base from V and 1 from J; bases not matched to a gene: 3. The CDR3 here is CASSLARGRNTGELFF. CDR3 bases: TGTGCCAGCAGCTTAGCACGCGGGAGGAACACCGGGGAGCTGTTTTTT.

The CDR3 nucleotides are TGTGCCTGGAGTGTAGCGGGAGACCTATCCTACGAGCAGTACTTC. It yields the protein CAWSVAGDLSYEQYF. This chain joins TRBV30 and TRBJ2-7; 8 nucleotides agree with TRBD2. CDR1 is GTSNPN, CDR2 SVGIG, per germline (reference sequence). This CDR3 comprises 15 residues. The V segment lost 0 bases and the J segment 1 base; nucleotides outside the gene matches: 5. The whole variable domain, filled in from reference TRBV30 and TRBJ2-7, reads SQTIHQWPATLVQPVGSPLSLECTVEGTSNPNLYWYRQAAGRGLQLLFYSVGIGQISSEVPQNLSASRPQDRQFILSSKKLLLSDSGFYLCAWSVAGDLSYEQYFGPGTRLTVT.

This chain uses TRBV6-1 with TRBJ1-1; D is ambiguous. Deletions cut 4 bases from V and 10 bases from J, with 16 bases between. Looked up from germline, CDR1 is MNHNS and CDR2 is SASEGT. This CDR3 is 13 amino acids long. The CDR3 protein is CASSVFLTEGAFF. The CDR3 DNA follows: TGTGCCAGCAGTGTATTCTTAACGGAGGGAGCTTTCTTT.

A note on this clone: The same CDR3 is also encoded by other DNA sequences in this sample. V and J are TRBV6-1 and TRBJ2-1; possible D gene TRBD1, 5 bases. Looked up from germline, CDR1 is MNHNS and CDR2 is SASEGT. CDR3 length equals 13 residues. V lost 2 bases and J 3 bases, leaving 5 bases between the germline ends. The CDR3 DNA reads as TGTGCCAGCAGTGAACAGGGCTACAATGAGCAGTTCTTC. This encodes CASSEQGYNEQFF.

The chain links TRBV30 to TRBJ2-1; D call uncertain. From germline, CDR1 is GTSNPN and CDR2 SVGIG (reference sequence). This CDR3 spans 14 amino acids. V dropped 5 bases and J dropped 0 bases, with 11 bases sitting between them. This CDR3 reads CAWVPLSSYNEQFF. The CDR3 region has the DNA TGTGCCTGGGTCCCCCTGAGCTCCTACAATGAGCAGTTCTTC.

Comment on this clone: Other DNA sequences within the sample encode an identical CDR3. The rearrangement uses TRBV18 and TRBJ2-1; tentative D call: TRBD2 (5 bases). CDR1 is KGHSH, CDR2 LQKENI, per germline. The CDR3 is made up of 15 amino acids. V gave up 0 bases and J gave up 0 bases, with 6 bases separating them. The CDR3, as DNA: TGTGCCAGCTCACCACCGGGGAGCTCCTACAATGAGCAGTTCTTC. This encodes CASSPPGSSYNEQFF.

The chain joins TRBV7-9 to TRBJ2-7; possible D gene TRBD1, 6 bases. This CDR3 comprises 14 residues. Per the germline V gene, CDR1 is SEHNR and CDR2 is FQNEAQ (reference sequence). Between the trimmed V and J ends, which lost 1 base and 5 bases, there was a span of 12 bases. CDR3: CASSLEVGTHEQYF. The DNA of the CDR3 is TGTGCCAGCAGCTTAGAGGTCGGGACACACGAGCAGTACTTC.

The gene calls are TRBV5-6 and TRBJ1-5, with a weak D call TRBD1 (6 bases). The CDR3 extends over 15 amino acids. The V gene lost 5 bases and the J gene lost 5 bases, with 17 bases spanning the gap. Germline V lookup: CDR1 SGHDT, CDR2 YYEEEE. CDR3 in DNA: TGTGCCAGCAGTTACTGGGACACCAGTGATCAGCCCCAGCATTTT. Translating gives CASSYWDTSDQPQHF.

The chain recombines TRBV5-1 with TRBJ2-6, with 7 bases lining up with TRBD1. V trimming: 7 bases; J trimming: 0 bases; junction bases outside the gene matches: 7. This CDR3 is built from 16 residues. CDR1 and CDR2 (germline): SGHRS, YFSETQ. This CDR3 is CASGRDSPSGANVLTF. The CDR3 DNA sequence: TGCGCCAGCGGTCGGGACAGCCCCTCTGGGGCCAACGTCCTGACTTTC. Based on the CDR3 plus reference TRBV5-1 and TRBJ2-6, the full variable domain is KAGVTQTPRYLIKTRGQQVTLSCSPISGHRSVSWYQQTPGQGLQFLFEYFSETQRNKGNFPGRFSGRQFSNSRSEMNVSTLELGDSALYLCASGRDSPSGANVLTFGAGSRLTVL.

This chain joins TRBV27 and TRBJ2-5; TRBD2 matches at 9 bases. The V and J ends lost 5 bases and 6 bases, in that order; junction bases with no gene match: 7. This CDR3 comprises 14 residues. Germline CDR1 and CDR2: MNHEY and SMNVEV (reference sequence). This CDR3 reads CASSPREGRKTQYF. The CDR3 DNA is TGTGCCAGCAGTCCGCGGGAGGGGAGAAAGACCCAGTACTTC.

This clone has a single count. The chain links TRBV7-9 to TRBJ1-3; D might be TRBD1 (5 bases). Germline loops: CDR1 SEHNR, CDR2 FQNEAQ (reference sequence). The V end was cut by 5 bases, the J end by 0 bases, with 14 bases between. The CDR3 has 16 amino acids. The CDR3, as DNA: TGTGCCAGCAGCCCGGCGGGACGGAACTCTGGAAACACCATATATTTT. It specifies CASSPAGRNSGNTIYF.

The chain carries TRBV11-2 and TRBJ2-3; D is ambiguous. V was shortened by 5 bases and J by 2 bases, with 17 bases between the two germline ends. This CDR3 region has 16 residues. Germline CDR1 SGHAT, CDR2 FQNNGV. The CDR3 DNA follows: TGTGCCAGCAGCCAACTGCCGATAGAGTACACAGATACGCAGTATTTT. It is translated as CASSQLPIEYTDTQYF. The variable domain in full, with the rest retrieved from reference TRBV11-2 and TRBJ2-3, is EAGVAQSPRYKIIEKRQSVAFWCNPISGHATLYWYQQILGQGPKLLIQFQNNGVVDDSQLPKDRFSAERLKGVDSTLKIQPAKLEDSAVYLCASSQLPIEYTDTQYFGPGTRLTVL.